Here is one TCR beta chain with its context. This clonotype came up once. Its antigen target is currently unknown. Within one base of it there is no much larger clone, and no base qualities were kept. One read alone is weak evidence. PBMCs were isolated by Ficoll-Paque density gradient centrifugation. Sequencing took place on an Illumina NovaSeq 6000. cDNA libraries for TCRalpha and TCRbeta were prepared by 5'RACE using constant-segment primers, with sample barcodes and unique molecular identifiers added. Trizol reagent was used to extract RNA from every sample. The libraries were amplified in two PCR steps, and the second step added a second sample barcode and Illumina TruSeq adapters. The libraries were sequenced on an Illumina NovaSeq using 2 x 150 bp paired-end reads. Under the source paper's analysis protocol: Reads were demultiplexed and collapsed into UMI-guided consensus sequences with migec v1.2.7. Using mixcr v2.1.11, UMI consensuses were aligned to TRA and TRB V and J templates and then assembled into clonotypes. Clonotypes were classified as expanded or contracted when called significant by both edgeR and NoisET, with noise models trained on biological replicates. For edgeR calls, a false discovery rate-adjusted p below 0.01 and a log2 fold-change threshold of 1 were applied. As an exploratory analysis of dynamics, max-normalized trajectories of the 1000 most abundant clonotypes were examined with PCA combined with hierarchical clustering. The CD4 or CD8 phenotype of responding clones was assigned using the separately sequenced CD4+ and CD8+ repertoires. Using fastp at Q25 and MiXCR, TCRdb reprocessed the public reads and kept productive beta chains. Each CDR3 protein gets just one entry, which takes the most common genes and DNA from the rows behind it. The V and J calls reflect TCRdb's pipeline rather than the authors' work. The table for this sample lists 580,000 or so distinct CDR3 sequences; 15% to 20% of them were counted only once. Roughly 7.8% of the sample rests with the top ten.

The sample belongs to a study of T-cell memory formation after mild COVID-19 (dated by TCRdb to the early 2020s). For the study in its entirety: TCR sequence clusters from the two donors were found to be largely donor specific. The cohort was made up of two young adult volunteers, one female and one male, who were previously healthy. Longitudinal TCRalpha and TCRbeta repertoire sequencing tracked T-cell clones expanding and contracting after mild COVID-19 in two donors.

General study outcomes and caveats: The detection of some responding clones in pre-infection memory suggests that pre-existing cross-reactive memory T cells joined the SARS-CoV-2 response. From day 15 to 85, contracting clones showed balanced CD4/CD8 phenotypes, whereas a second wave of clones that expanded from day 15 to 37 leaned towards CD4+. Whether the second-wave clones peaking on day 37 were SARS-CoV-2 specific was not confirmed. Only two mild cases were covered in the study, and larger cohorts including severe cases with pre-infection samples were considered necessary. Contracting CD4+ clones appeared mostly in the CM and EM memory subsets, whereas CD8+ clones were enriched in EMRA.

The CDR3 goes from the cysteine to the phenylalanine over 14 residues. The retained sequence is limited to the CDR3, 42 bases, with the frame set at the first base. CDR1 SQVTM and CDR2 ANQGSEA were looked up in the germline V gene. The germline ends are 13 bases apart after V is trimmed by 2 bases and J by 3 bases. Sequencing used PBMCs or a T cell subset sorted from them (not recorded which). The sequence links TRBV29-1 to TRBJ1-1; the D segment cannot be called with confidence. This sequence was found in an adult woman who had mild COVID-19 (a few samples of this study predate the infection). The sample titles of this study are shuffled in the database, so cell type and time point are left out; the donor was told from shared clones. The sequence in DNA is TGCAGCGTTGAAAGAGTCCGGTCGGACACTGAAGCTTTCTTT. Translated, it reads CSVERVRSDTEAFF.